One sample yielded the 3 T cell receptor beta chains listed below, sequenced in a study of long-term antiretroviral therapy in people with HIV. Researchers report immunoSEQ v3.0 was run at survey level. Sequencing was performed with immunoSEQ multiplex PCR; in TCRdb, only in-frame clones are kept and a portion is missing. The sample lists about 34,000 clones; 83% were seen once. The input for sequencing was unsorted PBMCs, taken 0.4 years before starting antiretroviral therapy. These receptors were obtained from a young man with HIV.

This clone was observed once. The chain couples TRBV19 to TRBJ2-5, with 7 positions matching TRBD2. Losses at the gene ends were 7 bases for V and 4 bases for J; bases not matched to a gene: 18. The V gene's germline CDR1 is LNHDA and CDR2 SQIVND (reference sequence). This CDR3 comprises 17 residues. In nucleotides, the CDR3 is TGTGCCAGTAATACCCCTAGCGGAGGGCCTTATGGAGAGACCCAGTACTTC. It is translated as CASNTPSGGPYGETQYF.

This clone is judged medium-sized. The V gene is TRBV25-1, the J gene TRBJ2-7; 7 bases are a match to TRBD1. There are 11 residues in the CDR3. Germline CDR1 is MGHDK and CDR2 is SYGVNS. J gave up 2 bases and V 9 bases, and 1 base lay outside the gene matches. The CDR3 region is CASGQAYEQYF. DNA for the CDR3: TGTGCCAGTGGACAGGCCTACGAGCAGTACTTC.

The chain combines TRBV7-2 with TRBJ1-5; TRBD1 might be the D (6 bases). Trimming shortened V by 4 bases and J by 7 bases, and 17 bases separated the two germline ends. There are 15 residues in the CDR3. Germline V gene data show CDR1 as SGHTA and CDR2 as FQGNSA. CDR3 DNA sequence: TGTGCCAGCAGCTCCCTTATGGGGGCAGGGCAGCCCCAGCATTTT. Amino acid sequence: CASSSLMGAGQPQHF.